Listed below are T cell receptor beta chains from one sample, sequenced in a study of blood T cell repertoires in COVID-19. Sequenced by immunoSEQ multiplex PCR; TCRdb stores in-frame clones only, minus some. The data show tens of thousands of clones, just over 90% seen once. What was sequenced was peripheral blood. The receptors come from a human donor in a cohort sampled during active COVID-19. The CDR3 runs from the conserved cysteine through the conserved F or W. Each record gives: D gene, J gene, CDR3 length, V gene, clone size, CDR3 protein, CDR3 DNA. D genes are given only for firm matches. Not every row has a clone size; where given, it reads once, few, many or a size class.

-	TRBJ2-5	14	TRBV6-5	-	CASSPRDRAETQYF	TGTGCCAGCAGTCCCCGCGATAGAGCGGAGACCCAGTACTTC
-	TRBJ2-5	15	TRBV28	-	CASRDGAGLRETQYF	TGTGCCAGCAGGGATGGGGCAGGACTAAGGGAGACCCAGTACTTC
-	TRBJ2-7	14	TRBV3-1/TRBV3-2	-	CASSQAGVLYEQYF	TGTGCCAGCAGCCAGGCAGGGGTCCTCTACGAGCAGTACTTC
-	TRBJ2-1	16	TRBV2	-	CASSGNRQGKRNEQFF	TGTGCCAGCAGTGGAAACCGGCAGGGAAAGAGGAATGAGCAGTTCTTC
-	TRBJ2-1	13	TRBV6-6	few	CASSSGSQSEQFF	TGTGCCAGCAGCTCCGGGAGCCAGTCCGAGCAGTTCTTC
-	TRBJ2-5	15	TRBV9	-	CASSARDSRGETQYF	TGTGCCAGCAGCGCCCGGGACTCCCGAGGGGAGACCCAGTACTTC
-	TRBJ2-1	12	TRBV19	-	CASSIEATEQFF	TGTGCCAGTAGTATAGAAGCGACCGAGCAGTTCTTC
-	TRBJ2-7	13	TRBV19	-	CASSNGNTYEQYF	TGTGCCAGTAGTAACGGGAACACCTACGAGCAGTACTTC
TRBD2	TRBJ2-7	15	TRBV6-5	-	CASTLTGRGAYEQYF	TGTGCCAGCACCCTTACGGGACGGGGGGCCTACGAGCAGTACTTC
TRBD1	TRBJ1-1	18	TRBV19	-	CASSAPGQGAGMNTEAFF	TGTGCCAGTAGTGCCCCCGGACAGGGGGCAGGAATGAACACTGAAGCTTTCTTT
TRBD2	TRBJ2-4	13	TRBV7-2	-	CASSIAGVGIQYF	TGTGCCAGCAGTATAGCGGGAGTGGGCATTCAGTACTTC
-	TRBJ2-3	15	TRBV5-1	-	CASSLTPSVTDTQYF	TGCGCCAGCAGCTTGACCCCATCGGTCACAGATACGCAGTATTTT
TRBD2	TRBJ2-1	16	TRBV6-5	-	CASSYSRAGGPGEQFF	TGTGCCAGCAGTTACTCGCGAGCGGGAGGGCCTGGTGAGCAGTTCTTC
-	TRBJ2-5	13	TRBV27	once	CASSPTGFGTQYF	TGTGCCAGCAGCCCTACAGGATTTGGGACCCAGTACTTC
-	TRBJ1-6	21	TRBV4-2	few	CASSQGSTGPPVATYNSPLHF	TGTGCCAGCAGCCAAGGGTCGACAGGACCACCTGTTGCTACCTATAATTCACCCCTCCACTTT
-	TRBJ2-2	16	TRBV5-6	few	CASSPFRDTNTGELFF	TGTGCCAGCAGCCCCTTCCGGGACACCAACACCGGGGAGCTGTTTTTT
TRBD1	TRBJ2-7	13	TRBV6-5	-	CASGTGGRSEQYF	TGTGCCAGCGGGACAGGGGGTCGGTCCGAGCAGTACTTC
TRBD1	TRBJ2-7	15	TRBV28	-	CASSLPTGASYEQYF	TGTGCCAGCAGTTTACCGACAGGGGCCTCCTACGAGCAGTACTTC
TRBD1	TRBJ2-3	17	TRBV19	-	CASSIGQGPGSTDTQYF	TGTGCCAGTAGTATAGGACAGGGCCCGGGTTCCACAGATACGCAGTATTTT
-	TRBJ2-5	13	TRBV7-2	-	CAGGRAGVETQYF	TGTGCCGGGGGCCGGGCGGGAGTAGAGACCCAGTACTTC
-	TRBJ2-7	14	TRBV20-1	-	CSASFRGGAYEQYF	TGCAGTGCTAGTTTTCGCGGAGGAGCCTACGAGCAGTACTTC
-	TRBJ2-5	14	TRBV5-1	-	CASSLDWQGGTQYF	TGCGCCAGCAGCTTGGATTGGCAGGGTGGGACCCAGTACTTC
-	TRBJ2-7	14	TRBV9	-	CASSVGGHDYEQYF	TGTGCCAGCAGCGTAGGGGGACACGACTACGAGCAGTACTTC
-	TRBJ2-7	14	TRBV7-2	-	CASSLEGATYEQYF	TGTGCCAGCAGCTTAGAAGGAGCTACCTACGAGCAGTACTTC
-	TRBJ2-5	13	TRBV10-3	-	CAISEGRESTQYF	TGTGCCATCAGTGAGGGAAGGGAGTCCACCCAGTACTTC
TRBD2	TRBJ2-3	15	TRBV7-2	-	CASSLEGRESDTQYF	TGTGCCAGCAGCTTAGAAGGGCGGGAGTCAGATACGCAGTATTTT